This T cell receptor beta chain was profiled in a study of PD-L1 blockade in urothelial cancer. Across the study: Males with bladder-origin urothelial cancer made up about 90% of the roughly 29 patients. T cells were recovered from blood samples at a median of roughly 150,000.

Study results and limitations: TCR clonality was measured in pretreatment peripheral blood. Clonality below the median predicted better survival.

V lost 3 bases, J lost 5 bases, and 15 bases lay in between. This CDR3 has 15 amino acids. Germline CDR1 reads KGHSH; CDR2 reads LQKENI. Clones were sequenced by immunoSEQ multiplex PCR, and TCRdb holds only the in-frame ones, with some missing. This repertoire shows tens of thousands of clones, roughly 89% found once; its top ten account for around 1.5%. With respect to this clone: Its antigen is currently unknown.

Time point defined: pretreatment peripheral blood. Every patient provided from 1 to 8 samples, collected pretreatment and on-treatment. The origin of this receptor is a man in his sixties with urothelial cancer. This sample comprised PBMCs, obtained around atezolizumab (anti-PD-L1) treatment. This chain connects TRBV18 to TRBJ2-3, with a tentative D call TRBD1 (5 bases). For the CDR3, the DNA is TGTGCCAGCTCACCCGGACACCCATCGGGAGATACGCAGTATTTT. Amino acid sequence: CASSPGHPSGDTQYF.